This T cell receptor beta chain was obtained from a study of blood T cells in healthy people across ages. Study overall: Capture via template switching afforded approximately one barcoded beta molecule per two T cells.

A sample-barcoded 5' primer and a J-beta primer mix were used in a second PCR of about 6 to 11 cycles. MiXCR, applied by TCRdb to the 5' RACE reads, yields one record per CDR3 protein. The data show 1.5 million to 2 million distinct CDR3 sequences, with about 49% seen just once and over 2% held by the top ten. Remarks on this clonotype: Its antigen remains unknown.

Regarding the study as a whole: Without sorted subsets, naive and antigen-experienced compartments could not be conclusively compared.

V lost 4 bases and J lost 2; bases outside the gene matches: 6. Germline V gives CDR1 SGHRS, CDR2 YFSETQ. The CDR3 covers 15 residues. Input material: blood. The clonotype originates from a woman between 35 and 50 years old in good health. The chain carries TRBV5-1 and TRBJ1-2, with TRBD1 matching over 9 bases. CDR3 amino acids: CASSARTGANYGYTF. Written as DNA, the CDR3 is TGCGCCAGCAGCGCCCGGACAGGGGCGAACTATGGCTACACCTTC.